The present T cell receptor (beta chain) was sequenced within a study of shared clonotypes between healthy human individuals. Terminally differentiated effector memory CD45RA+ cells were left out of the naive CD8 fraction, which was CD45RO-negative and positively selected for CCR7. The CDR3 spans 16 residues. V lost 5 bases, J lost 3 bases, and 6 bases stayed unmatched. CDR1 and CDR2 (germline): SGHTA, FQGTGA. Only in-frame clones appear in the TCRdb table, and some are missing; sequencing was by immunoSEQ multiplex PCR. The table includes about 2 million clones, about 95% detected once. Sequencing was done on a sample of naive CD8+ T cells sorted from blood. The chain has TRBV7-3 and TRBJ2-3; 12 bases agree with TRBD1. The sequence came from a man younger than 35 in good health. This CDR3 is CASSDGTGGKTDTQYF. CDR3 sequence (DNA): TGTGCCAGCAGCGATGGGACAGGGGGCAAAACAGATACGCAGTATTTT.